Listed here is a single T cell receptor beta chain. Its antigen remains unidentified. The CDR3 consists of 13 residues. Germline V gene lookup returns CDR1 GTSNPN and CDR2 SVGIG (reference sequence). The source of the sample is a study of T cell responses to AZD1222 COVID-19 vaccine. Study-level points and caveats: There were mostly white British donors and more females than males, and clonal diversity was possibly underestimated. All repertoire sampling was performed exclusively after the peak T cell response.

Repertoires were generated with immunoSEQ multiplex PCR, while TCRdb's copy carries only in-frame clones and drops some. This table holds 90,000 to 150,000 clones, 88% found once. The V gene is TRBV30, the J gene TRBJ2-6; D not resolved. Sample: peripheral blood, taken on day 0 of AZD1222 vaccination. This TCR derives from an adult in good health. This CDR3 reads CGGTLSGANVLTF. Written as DNA, the CDR3 is TGTGGAGGAACTCTCTCTGGGGCCAACGTCCTGACTTTC. Together with reference TRBV30 and TRBJ2-6, the CDR3 gives the full variable domain: SQTIHQWPATLVQPVGSPLSLECTVEGTSNPNLYWYRQAAGRGLQLLFYSVGIGQISSEVPQNLSASRPQDRQFILSSKKLLLSDSGFYLCGGTLSGANVLTFGAGSRLTVL.